The sequence of this TCR beta chain was determined in a study of control samples from healthy donors and cancer patients. TCRdb's table, derived via immunoSEQ multiplex PCR, lists solely in-frame clones and lacks some. The sample holds under 300,000 clones, almost 85% seen once. Only a few counts were recorded for this clone. Germline lookup yields CDR1 MNHEY and CDR2 SVGAGI. CDR3 length equals 14 residues. Trimming stripped 6 bases from V and 5 bases from J, with 17 bases between. The rearrangement joins TRBV6-5 to TRBJ2-7; weak D call: TRBD2 (6 bases). Sequenced sample: PBMCs. The receptor was derived from a woman aged 60-70 years with lung cancer. The CDR3 protein is CASRMGLTLDEQYF. CDR3 sequence (DNA): TGTGCCAGCAGAATGGGACTCACCTTGGACGAGCAGTACTTC.